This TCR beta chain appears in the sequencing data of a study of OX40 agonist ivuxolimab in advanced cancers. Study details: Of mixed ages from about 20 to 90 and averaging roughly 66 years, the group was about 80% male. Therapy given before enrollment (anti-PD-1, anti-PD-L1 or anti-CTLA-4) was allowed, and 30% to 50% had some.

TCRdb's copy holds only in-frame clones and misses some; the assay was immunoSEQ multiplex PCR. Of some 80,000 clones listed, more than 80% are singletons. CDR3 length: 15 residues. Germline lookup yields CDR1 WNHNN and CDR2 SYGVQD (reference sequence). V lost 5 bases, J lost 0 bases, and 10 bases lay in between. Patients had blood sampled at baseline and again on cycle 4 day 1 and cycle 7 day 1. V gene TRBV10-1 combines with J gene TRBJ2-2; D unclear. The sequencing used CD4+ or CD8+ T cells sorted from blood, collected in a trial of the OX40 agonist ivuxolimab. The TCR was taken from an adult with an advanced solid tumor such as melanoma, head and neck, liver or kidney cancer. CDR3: CASSKFSANTGELFF. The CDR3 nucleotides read TGCGCCAGCAGTAAATTTTCAGCGAACACCGGGGAGCTGTTTTTT.